This paragraph reports one T cell receptor (beta chain). The junction had 2 bases not matched to a gene; V was cut back by 9 bases and J by 4 bases. Germline CDR1 reads SGHTA; CDR2 reads FQGNSA. This CDR3 contains 12 residues. Naive CD8 cells were CD45RO-negative, positively selected for CCR7, excluding terminally differentiated effector memory CD45RA+ cells. Assay used: immunoSEQ multiplex PCR; TCRdb lists only in-frame clones, some missing. The sample yields 760,000 or so clones, approximately 96% seen once. The data derive from a study of shared clonotypes between healthy human individuals. The specimen sequenced was naive CD8+ T cells sorted from blood. The clonotype was recovered from a young man in good health. This chain uses TRBV7-2 with TRBJ2-1, with 8 bases fitting TRBD2. The CDR3 coding sequence is TGTGCCAGTAAGCGGGAGTACAATGAGCAGTTCTTC. Residues: CASKREYNEQFF.